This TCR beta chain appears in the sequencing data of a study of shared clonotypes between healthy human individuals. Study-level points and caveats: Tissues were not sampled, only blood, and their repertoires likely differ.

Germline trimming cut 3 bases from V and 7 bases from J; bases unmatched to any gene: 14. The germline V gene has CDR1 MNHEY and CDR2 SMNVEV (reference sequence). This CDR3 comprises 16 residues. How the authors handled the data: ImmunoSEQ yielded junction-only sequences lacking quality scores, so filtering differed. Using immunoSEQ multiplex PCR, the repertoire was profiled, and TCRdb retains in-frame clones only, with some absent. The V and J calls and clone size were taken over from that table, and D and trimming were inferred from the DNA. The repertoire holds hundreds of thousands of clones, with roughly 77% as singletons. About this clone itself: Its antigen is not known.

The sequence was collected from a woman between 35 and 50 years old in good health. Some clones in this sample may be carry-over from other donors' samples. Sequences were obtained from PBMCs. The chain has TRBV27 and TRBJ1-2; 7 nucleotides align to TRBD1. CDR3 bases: TGTGCCAGCAGTTTTCTGACAGGGAATAACGGAGGTGGCTACACCTTC. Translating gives CASSFLTGNNGGGYTF.